A single sample gave rise to the 7 T cell receptor beta chains below, sequenced in a study of T cell responses to AZD1222 COVID-19 vaccine (dated by TCRdb to the early 2020s). Library construction relied on the immunoSEQ multiplex PCR assay. As stored in TCRdb, this immuneACCESS dataset retains in-frame rearrangements with V and J assigned. A fraction of the clones does not appear; measured against another copy, unresolved V genes explain less than half of the discrepancy, and the remainder lacks a known reason. This sample comprises about 120,000 clones, roughly 89% of them detected only once. The ten largest clonotypes hold around 12% of the sample. The time point label for this specimen denotes: baseline before first vaccination. This specimen was peripheral blood, taken on day 0 of AZD1222 vaccination. These receptors were collected from an adult in good health.

The gene calls are TRBV5-1 and TRBJ2-7; D remains unclear. V was pared by 3 bases and J by 7 bases, with 14 bases between. Germline V gene lookup returns CDR1 SGHRS and CDR2 YFSETQ. This CDR3 comprises 13 residues. CDR3 sequence reads: CASSSGILGEQYF. Written as DNA, the CDR3 is TGCGCCAGCAGCTCTGGGATTTTGGGGGAGCAGTACTTC.

J is TRBJ2-7 and V is TRBV28; TRBD2 might be the D (6 bases). There are 15 residues in the CDR3. Trimming removed 6 bases from V and 0 bases from J, with 15 bases in between. The germline V gene encodes CDR1 MDHEN and CDR2 SYDVKM. The CDR3 loop reads CASSRPAGTSYEQYF. In DNA form, the CDR3 reads TGTGCCAGCAGCCGCCCCGCGGGAACCTCCTACGAGCAGTACTTC.

The genes are TRBV6-5 and TRBJ2-7; weak D call: TRBD1 (6 bases). The CDR3 loop spans 12 amino acids. With 10 bases removed from V and 0 bases from J, the gap between germline ends came to 10 bases. CDR1 MNHEY and CDR2 SVGAGI come from the germline V gene. This CDR3 reads CATRGTSYEQYF. Written as DNA, the CDR3 is TGTGCCACCAGGGGTACCTCCTACGAGCAGTACTTC.

The chain links TRBV5-1 to TRBJ1-4; D not resolved. The CDR3 is 15 residues long. Trimming left V 5 bases short and J 4 bases short, with 15 bases between. The germline V gene encodes CDR1 SGHRS and CDR2 YFSETQ. The CDR3 here is CASRVGLTDNEKLFF. The CDR3 DNA follows: TGCGCCAGCAGAGTCGGATTAACAGATAATGAAAAACTGTTTTTT.

The rearrangement uses TRBV11-2 and TRBJ2-5, with 9 bases identical to TRBD2. Trimming cost V 5 bases and J 5 bases; bases outside gene matches: 9. CDR1 SGHAT and CDR2 FQNNGV come from the germline V gene. The length of the CDR3 is 15 residues. This CDR3 reads CASSLGGTSMETQYF. Here the CDR3 DNA reads TGTGCCAGCAGCCTAGGCGGGACTAGCATGGAGACCCAGTACTTC.

The chain employs TRBV11-2 and TRBJ2-7; 10 bases agree with TRBD2. The junction had 0 bases not matched to a gene; V was cut back by 1 base and J by 3 bases. Germline-derived CDR1 and CDR2 are SGHAT and FQNNGV. The CDR3 loop spans 14 amino acids. This CDR3 is CASSLASGSYEQYF. The CDR3 coding sequence is TGTGCCAGCAGCTTAGCTAGCGGGAGCTACGAGCAGTACTTC.

A few counts support this clone. The chain employs TRBV7-9 and TRBJ2-1, with 8 bases aligning to TRBD2. Trimming took 5 bases from V and 4 from J; bases not matched to a gene: 7. Germline V CDR1 and CDR2: SEHNR, FQNEAQ (reference sequence). The CDR3 runs to 15 residues. This CDR3 reads CASSPGLVGYNEQFF. The CDR3, as DNA: TGTGCCAGCAGCCCGGGACTAGTCGGATACAATGAGCAGTTCTTC.